The clone carrying this T cell receptor beta chain was found a few times. There were TCR beta CDR3 regions amplified from RNA transcripts. The primer set for the first-round RT-PCR of the TCR CDR3 was HTBI. TCRdb fed the multiplex PCR reads into MiXCR, producing one record per CDR3 protein. This repertoire shows about 520,000 distinct CDR3 sequences, around a quarter found once; its top ten account for about 11%. This record belongs to a study of T cells in Graves' hyperthyroidism and ophthalmopathy. This CDR3 spans 13 amino acids. CDR1 and CDR2 (germline): SGDLS, YYNGEE. The ends lost 3 bases at V and 7 bases at J; junction bases unmatched: 6.

The rearrangement links TRBV9 to TRBJ1-1; TRBD1 matches at 7 bases. Sequenced: blood. This receptor was obtained from a woman aged 25-40 years with Graves' ophthalmopathy. The CDR3 protein is CASSGQGAFEAFF. CDR3 in DNA: TGTGCCAGCAGCGGACAGGGCGCCTTTGAAGCTTTCTTT.